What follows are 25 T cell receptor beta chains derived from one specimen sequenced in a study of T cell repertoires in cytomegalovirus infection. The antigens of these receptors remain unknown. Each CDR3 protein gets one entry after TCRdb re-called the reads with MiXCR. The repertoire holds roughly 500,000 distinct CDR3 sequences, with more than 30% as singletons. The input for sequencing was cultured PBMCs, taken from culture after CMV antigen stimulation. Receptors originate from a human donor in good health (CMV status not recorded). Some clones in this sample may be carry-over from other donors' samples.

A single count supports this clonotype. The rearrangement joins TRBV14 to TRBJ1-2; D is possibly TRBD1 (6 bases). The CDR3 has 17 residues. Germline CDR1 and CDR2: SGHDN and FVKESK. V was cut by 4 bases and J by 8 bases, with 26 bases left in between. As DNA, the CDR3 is TGTGCCAGCAGCCTAAGCAGGGGAAAAGTCAAAAACAGGGGCTACACCTTC. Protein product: CASSLSRGKVKNRGYTF.

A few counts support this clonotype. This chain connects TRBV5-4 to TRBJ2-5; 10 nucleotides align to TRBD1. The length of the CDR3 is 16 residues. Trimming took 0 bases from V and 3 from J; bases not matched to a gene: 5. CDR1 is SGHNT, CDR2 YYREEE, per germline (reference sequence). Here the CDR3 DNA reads TGTGCCAGCAGCTTGGGGGACAGGGGTTGGGAAGAGACCCAGTACTTC. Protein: CASSLGDRGWEETQYF.

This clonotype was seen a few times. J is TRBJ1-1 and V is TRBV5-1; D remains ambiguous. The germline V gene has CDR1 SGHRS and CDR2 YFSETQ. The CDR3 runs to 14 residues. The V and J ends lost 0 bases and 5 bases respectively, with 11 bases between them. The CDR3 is CASSLEVVRTEAFF. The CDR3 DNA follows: TGCGCCAGCAGCTTGGAAGTAGTGAGGACTGAAGCTTTCTTT.

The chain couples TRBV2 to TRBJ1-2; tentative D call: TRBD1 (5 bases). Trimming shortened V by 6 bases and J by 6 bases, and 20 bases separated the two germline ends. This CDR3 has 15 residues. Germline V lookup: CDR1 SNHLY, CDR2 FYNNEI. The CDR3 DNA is TGTGCCAGCAGAGCGGGACCTTCGGGGAGTCATGGCTACACCTTC. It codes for CASRAGPSGSHGYTF.

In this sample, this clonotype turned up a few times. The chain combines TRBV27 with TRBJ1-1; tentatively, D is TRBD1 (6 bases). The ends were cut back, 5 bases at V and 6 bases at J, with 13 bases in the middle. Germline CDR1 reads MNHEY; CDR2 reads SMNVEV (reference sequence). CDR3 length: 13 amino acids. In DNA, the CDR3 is TGTGCCAGCAGTGTACAGGGACGCGCTGAAGCTTTCTTT. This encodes CASSVQGRAEAFF.

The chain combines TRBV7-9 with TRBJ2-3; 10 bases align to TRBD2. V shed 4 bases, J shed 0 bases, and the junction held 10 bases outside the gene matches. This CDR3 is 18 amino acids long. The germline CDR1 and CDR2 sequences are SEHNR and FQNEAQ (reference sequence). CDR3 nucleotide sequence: TGTGCCAGCAGCTCTCCAGGGACTAGCGCCCGAAGCACAGATACGCAGTATTTT. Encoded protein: CASSSPGTSARSTDTQYF.

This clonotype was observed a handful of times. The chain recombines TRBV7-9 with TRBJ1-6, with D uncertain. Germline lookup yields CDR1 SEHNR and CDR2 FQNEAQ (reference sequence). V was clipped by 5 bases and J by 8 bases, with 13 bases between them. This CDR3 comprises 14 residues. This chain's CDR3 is CASSNSRLDSPLHF. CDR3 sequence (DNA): TGTGCCAGCAGCAACTCCCGGTTGGATTCACCCCTCCACTTT.

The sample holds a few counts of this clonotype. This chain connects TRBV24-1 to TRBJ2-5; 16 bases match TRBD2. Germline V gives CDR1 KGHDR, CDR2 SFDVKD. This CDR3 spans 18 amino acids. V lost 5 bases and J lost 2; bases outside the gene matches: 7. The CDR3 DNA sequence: TGTGCCACCAGTGCCGGGACTAGCGGGAGGGTTTTTCAAGAGACCCAGTACTTC. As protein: CATSAGTSGRVFQETQYF.

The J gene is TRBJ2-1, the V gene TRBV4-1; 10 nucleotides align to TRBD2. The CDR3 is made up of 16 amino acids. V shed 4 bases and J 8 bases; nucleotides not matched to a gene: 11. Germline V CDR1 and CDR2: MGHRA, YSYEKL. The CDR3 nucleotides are TGCGCCAGCAGCCCCGTTCCTAGCGGGAGTGAGGATGAGCAGTTCTTC. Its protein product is CASSPVPSGSEDEQFF.

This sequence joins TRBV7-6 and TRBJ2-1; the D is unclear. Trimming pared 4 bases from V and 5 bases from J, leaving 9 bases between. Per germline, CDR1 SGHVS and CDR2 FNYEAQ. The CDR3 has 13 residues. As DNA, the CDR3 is TGTGCCAGCAGCTCGAGAGTCGACAATGAGCAGTTCTTC. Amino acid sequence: CASSSRVDNEQFF.

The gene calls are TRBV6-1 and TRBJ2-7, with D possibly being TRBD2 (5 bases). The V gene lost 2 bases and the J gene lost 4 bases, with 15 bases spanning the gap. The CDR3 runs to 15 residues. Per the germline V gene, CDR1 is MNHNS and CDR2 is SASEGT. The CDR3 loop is CASSERRASRYEQYV. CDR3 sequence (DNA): TGTGCCAGCAGTGAAAGGCGGGCGAGTAGATACGAGCAGTACGTC.

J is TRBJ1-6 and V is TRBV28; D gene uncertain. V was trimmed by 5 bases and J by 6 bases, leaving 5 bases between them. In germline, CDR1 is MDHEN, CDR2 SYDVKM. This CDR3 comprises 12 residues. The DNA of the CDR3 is TGTGCCAGCAGTGCGACTAATTCACCCCTCCACTTT. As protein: CASSATNSPLHF.

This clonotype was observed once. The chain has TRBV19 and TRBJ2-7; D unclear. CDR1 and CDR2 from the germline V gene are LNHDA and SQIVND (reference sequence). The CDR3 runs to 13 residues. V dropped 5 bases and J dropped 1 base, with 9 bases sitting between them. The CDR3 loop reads CASSEGISYEQYV. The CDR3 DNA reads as TGTGCCAGTAGTGAAGGGATTTCCTACGAGCAGTACGTC.

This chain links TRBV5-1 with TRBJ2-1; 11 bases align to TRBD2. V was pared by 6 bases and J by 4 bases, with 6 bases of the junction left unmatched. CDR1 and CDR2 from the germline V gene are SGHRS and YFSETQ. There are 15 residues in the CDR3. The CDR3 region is CASNPLAGGYNEQFF. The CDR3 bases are TGCGCCAGCAACCCTCTAGCGGGGGGTTACAATGAGCAGTTCTTC.

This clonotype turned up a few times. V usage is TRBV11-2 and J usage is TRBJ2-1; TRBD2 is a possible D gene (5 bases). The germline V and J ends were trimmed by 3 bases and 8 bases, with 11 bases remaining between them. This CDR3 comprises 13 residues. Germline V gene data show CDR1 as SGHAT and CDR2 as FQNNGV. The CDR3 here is CASSLYVGDEQFF. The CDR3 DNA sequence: TGTGCCAGCAGCTTGTATGTCGGGGATGAGCAGTTCTTC.

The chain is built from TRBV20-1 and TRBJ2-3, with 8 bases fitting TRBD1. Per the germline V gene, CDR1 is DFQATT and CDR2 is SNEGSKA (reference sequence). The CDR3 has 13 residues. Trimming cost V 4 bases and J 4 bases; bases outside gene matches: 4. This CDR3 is CSATGQGPDTQYF. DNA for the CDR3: TGCAGTGCTACCGGACAGGGTCCAGATACGCAGTATTTT.

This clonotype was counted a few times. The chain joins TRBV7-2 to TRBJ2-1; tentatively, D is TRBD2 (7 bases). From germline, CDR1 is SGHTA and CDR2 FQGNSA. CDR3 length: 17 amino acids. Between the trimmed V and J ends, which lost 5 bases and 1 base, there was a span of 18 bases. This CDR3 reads CASSGIEGGQSYNEQFF. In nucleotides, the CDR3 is TGTGCCAGCAGCGGGATAGAGGGGGGGCAATCCTACAATGAGCAGTTCTTC.

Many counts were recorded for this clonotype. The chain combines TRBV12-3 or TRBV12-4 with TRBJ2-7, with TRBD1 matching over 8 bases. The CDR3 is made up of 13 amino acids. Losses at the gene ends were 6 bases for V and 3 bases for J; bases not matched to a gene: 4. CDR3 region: CASRSGQGYEQYF. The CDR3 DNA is TGTGCCAGCAGATCAGGACAGGGCTACGAGCAGTACTTC.

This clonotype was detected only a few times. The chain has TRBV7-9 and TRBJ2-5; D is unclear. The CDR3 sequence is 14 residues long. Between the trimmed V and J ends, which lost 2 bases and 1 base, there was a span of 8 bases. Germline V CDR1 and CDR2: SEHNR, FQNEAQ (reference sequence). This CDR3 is CASSLLGRQETQYF. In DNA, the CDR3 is TGTGCCAGCAGCTTATTGGGCCGCCAAGAGACCCAGTACTTC.

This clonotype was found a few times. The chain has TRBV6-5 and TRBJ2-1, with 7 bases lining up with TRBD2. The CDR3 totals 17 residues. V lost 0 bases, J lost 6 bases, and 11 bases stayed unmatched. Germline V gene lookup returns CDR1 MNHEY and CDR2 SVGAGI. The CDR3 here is CASSYSSGTGGSNEQFF. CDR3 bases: TGTGCCAGCAGTTACTCATCCGGGACCGGGGGGAGCAATGAGCAGTTCTTC.

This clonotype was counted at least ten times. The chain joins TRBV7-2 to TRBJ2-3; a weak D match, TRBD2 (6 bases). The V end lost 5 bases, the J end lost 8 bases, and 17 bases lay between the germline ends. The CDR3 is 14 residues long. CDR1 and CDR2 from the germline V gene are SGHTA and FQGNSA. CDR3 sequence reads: CASSPRLRGGTQYF. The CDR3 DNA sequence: TGTGCCAGCAGCCCCAGGTTGCGGGGTGGTACGCAGTATTTT.

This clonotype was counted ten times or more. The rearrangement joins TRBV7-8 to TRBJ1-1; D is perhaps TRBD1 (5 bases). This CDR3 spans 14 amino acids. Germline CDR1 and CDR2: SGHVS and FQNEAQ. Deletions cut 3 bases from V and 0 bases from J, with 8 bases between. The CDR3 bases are TGTGCCAGCAGCTTCGAGGGGTTGAACACTGAAGCTTTCTTT. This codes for CASSFEGLNTEAFF. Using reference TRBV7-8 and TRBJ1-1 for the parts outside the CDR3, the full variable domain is GAGVSQSPRYKVAKRGQDVALRCDPISGHVSLFWYQQALGQGPEFLTYFQNEAQLDKSGLPSDRFFAERPEGSVSTLKIQRTQQEDSAVYLCASSFEGLNTEAFFGQGTRLTVV.

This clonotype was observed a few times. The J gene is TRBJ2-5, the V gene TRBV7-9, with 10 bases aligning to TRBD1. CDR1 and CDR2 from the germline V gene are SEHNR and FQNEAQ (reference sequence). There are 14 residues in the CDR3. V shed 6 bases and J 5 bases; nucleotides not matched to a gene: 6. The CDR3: CASSPGQGFETQYF. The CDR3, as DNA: TGTGCCAGCAGTCCGGGACAGGGGTTTGAGACCCAGTACTTC.

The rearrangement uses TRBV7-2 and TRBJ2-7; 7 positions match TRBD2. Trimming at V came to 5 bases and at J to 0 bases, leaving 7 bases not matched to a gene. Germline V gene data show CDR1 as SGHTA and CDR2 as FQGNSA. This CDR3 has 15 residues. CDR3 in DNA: TGTGCCAGCAGCGTGACTAGCAATCCCTCCTACGAGCAGTACGTC. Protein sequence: CASSVTSNPSYEQYV.

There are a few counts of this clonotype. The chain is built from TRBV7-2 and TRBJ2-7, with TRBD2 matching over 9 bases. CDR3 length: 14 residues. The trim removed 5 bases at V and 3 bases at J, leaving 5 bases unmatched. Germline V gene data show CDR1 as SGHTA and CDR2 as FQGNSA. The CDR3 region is CASSPGLAYYEQYF. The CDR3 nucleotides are TGTGCCAGCAGCCCGGGACTAGCCTACTACGAGCAGTACTTC.